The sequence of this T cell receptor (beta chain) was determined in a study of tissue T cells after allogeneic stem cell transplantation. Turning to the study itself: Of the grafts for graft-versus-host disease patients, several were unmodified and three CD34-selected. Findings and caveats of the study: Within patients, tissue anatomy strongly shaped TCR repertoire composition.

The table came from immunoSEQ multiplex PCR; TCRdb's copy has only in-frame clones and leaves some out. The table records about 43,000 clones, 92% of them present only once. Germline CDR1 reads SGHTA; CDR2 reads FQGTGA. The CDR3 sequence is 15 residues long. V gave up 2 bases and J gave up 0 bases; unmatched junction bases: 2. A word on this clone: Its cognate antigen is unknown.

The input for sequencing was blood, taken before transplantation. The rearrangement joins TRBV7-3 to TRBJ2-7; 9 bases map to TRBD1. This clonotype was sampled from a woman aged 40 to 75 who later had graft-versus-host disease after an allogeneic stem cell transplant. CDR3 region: CASSLGTGNSYEQYF. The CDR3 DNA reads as TGTGCCAGCAGCTTAGGGACAGGGAACTCCTACGAGCAGTACTTC.